The 20 T cell receptor beta chains reported below all come from one sample, sequenced in a study of blood T cell repertoires in COVID-19. Libraries were prepared by immunoSEQ multiplex PCR; TCRdb keeps only in-frame clonotypes and omits some of them. Of 250,000 or so clones listed, roughly 85% are singletons. Sequencing was performed on PBMCs or T cells enriched from blood (not recorded which). Every receptor here comes from a woman in her 40s who had been exposed to COVID-19.

The chain has TRBV5-1 and TRBJ1-3; no clear D. The CDR3 loop spans 14 amino acids. Trimming shortened V by 0 bases and J by 0 bases, and 4 bases separated the two germline ends. Per the germline V gene, CDR1 is SGHRS and CDR2 is YFSETQ. The CDR3 DNA reads as TGCGCCAGCAGCTTGGCCATCTCTGGAAACACCATATATTTT. This gives the protein CASSLAISGNTIYF.

This sequence joins TRBV4-2 and TRBJ1-1; 10 nucleotides match TRBD1. The germline gives CDR1 LGHNA, CDR2 YNFKEQ. With 2 bases clipped from V and 5 bases from J, the junction kept 5 bases outside the gene matches. CDR3 length equals 15 residues. The CDR3 DNA follows: TGTGCCAGCAGCCAACGTAGACAGGGGGCGACTGAAGCTTTCTTT. This translates into CASSQRRQGATEAFF.

This chain joins TRBV5-1 and TRBJ2-3, with a weak D call TRBD2 (5 bases). The V and J ends lost 6 bases and 6 bases respectively, with 20 bases between them. Germline CDR1 SGHRS, CDR2 YFSETQ. The CDR3 consists of 15 residues. CDR3 sequence: CASNPYSPEADTQYF. The CDR3 DNA is TGCGCCAGCAACCCCTACTCGCCGGAGGCGGATACGCAGTATTTT.

The chain recombines TRBV5-4 with TRBJ1-6; a possible D gene is TRBD1 (5 bases). Germline loops: CDR1 SGHNT, CDR2 YYREEE (reference sequence). The CDR3 spans 15 residues. Trimming removed 4 bases from V and 0 bases from J, with 8 bases in between. CDR3 bases: TGTGCCAGCAGCGGGGGGAGCTCCTATAATTCACCCCTCCACTTT. Translating gives CASSGGSSYNSPLHF.

V gene TRBV7-9 combines with J gene TRBJ2-7; D unclear. Deletions cut 1 base from V and 7 bases from J, with 8 bases between. CDR3 length: 12 residues. The V gene's germline CDR1 is SEHNR and CDR2 FQNEAQ (reference sequence). CDR3 in amino acids: CASSLVSQEQYF. CDR3 DNA: TGTGCCAGCAGCTTAGTATCTCAGGAGCAGTACTTC. Supplemented by reference TRBV7-9 and TRBJ2-7, the full variable domain reads DTGVSQNPRHKITKRGQNVTFRCDPISEHNRLYWYRQTLGQGPEFLTYFQNEAQLEKSRLLSDRFSAERPKGSFSTLEIQRTEQGDSAMYLCASSLVSQEQYFGPGTRLTVT.

This clone appeared once. CDR3 sequence: CASSLGLAGTTTDTQYF. The CDR3 region has the DNA TGTGCCAGCAGCTTAGGACTAGCGGGGACGACTACAGATACGCAGTATTTT. The chain couples TRBV7-3 to TRBJ2-3, with 12 bases aligning to TRBD2. The germline gives CDR1 SGHTA, CDR2 FQGTGA. CDR3 length: 17 amino acids. Trimming removed 2 bases from V and 3 bases from J; junction bases left unmatched: 6.

The gene calls are TRBV7-2 and TRBJ1-2; D possibly corresponds to TRBD1 (5 bases). The CDR3 runs to 13 residues. The germline V gene encodes CDR1 SGHTA and CDR2 FQGNSA. The V and J ends lost 5 bases and 6 bases respectively, with 13 bases between them. The CDR3 DNA reads as TGTGCCAGCAGCGCGTCATGGGGGGATGGCTACACCTTC. Encoded protein: CASSASWGDGYTF.

This CDR3 is CASSPDRSGRSADTQYF. DNA of the CDR3: TGTGCCAGCAGCCCCGACCGGAGCGGGAGAAGCGCAGATACGCAGTATTTT. The V gene is TRBV4-2, the J gene TRBJ2-3; TRBD2 agrees at 8 bases. The V segment lost 4 bases and the J segment 4 bases; nucleotides outside the gene matches: 13. Germline V gives CDR1 LGHNA, CDR2 YNFKEQ. This CDR3 has 17 residues.

The rearrangement uses TRBV7-9 and TRBJ2-7; tentatively, D is TRBD2 (6 bases). The V gene's germline CDR1 is SEHNR and CDR2 FQNEAQ (reference sequence). The ends were cut back, 5 bases at V and 2 bases at J, with 16 bases in the middle. The length of the CDR3 is 15 residues. The CDR3 DNA is TGTGCCAGCAGCCCCGCGGCGGGATCTACCTACGAGCAGTACTTC. The encoded protein is CASSPAAGSTYEQYF.

This clone was seen a single time. The V and J genes are TRBV27 and TRBJ2-1, with TRBD2 as a possible D gene (6 bases). V lost 6 bases and J lost 6, with 15 bases in between. This CDR3 is 14 amino acids long. Germline CDR1 and CDR2: MNHEY and SMNVEV (reference sequence). The CDR3 region has the DNA TGTGCCAGCAGAGTAGCGGTTTTCATCAATGAGCAGTTCTTC. Amino acid sequence: CASRVAVFINEQFF.

This sequence joins TRBV20-1 and TRBJ2-5; TRBD2 matches 9 bases. After removal of 3 bases from V and 3 bases from J, the junction contained 5 bases not matched to a gene. Germline loops: CDR1 DFQATT, CDR2 SNEGSKA (reference sequence). The CDR3 loop spans 14 amino acids. The CDR3 loop is CSASLLAGKETQYF. CDR3 nucleotide sequence: TGCAGTGCTAGTCTCCTAGCGGGGAAAGAGACCCAGTACTTC.

This chain uses TRBV13 with TRBJ1-3; D perhaps matches TRBD1 (6 bases). The V end lost 8 bases, the J end lost 1 base, and 15 bases lay between the germline ends. CDR3 size: 15 residues. The germline V gene has CDR1 PRHDT and CDR2 FYEKMQ (reference sequence). The CDR3 DNA is TGTGCCAGCGCTGACGAGGGGGAGTCTGGAAACACCATATATTTT. Translation: CASADEGESGNTIYF. Variable domain in full (rest from reference TRBV13 and TRBJ1-3): AAGVIQSPRHLIKEKRETATLKCYPIPRHDTVYWYQQGPGQDPQFLISFYEKMQSDKGSIPDRFSAQQFSDYHSELNMSSLELGDSALYFCASADEGESGNTIYFGEGSWLTVV.

CDR3 in DNA: TGTGCCAGTAGTATAGATAGTCTGGGAGGCGAGCAGTACTTC. This gives the protein CASSIDSLGGEQYF. The V gene is TRBV19, the J gene TRBJ2-7; D is possibly TRBD2 (6 bases). The V and J ends lost 0 bases and 6 bases respectively, with 12 bases between them. Germline V gene sequence: CDR1 LNHDA, CDR2 SQIVND (reference sequence). The CDR3 is 14 residues long. Complete variable domain (other parts from reference TRBV19 and TRBJ2-7): DGGITQSPKYLFRKEGQNVTLSCEQNLNHDAMYWYRQDPGQGLRLIYYSQIVNDFQKGDIAEGYSVSREKKESFPLTVTSAQKNPTAFYLCASSIDSLGGEQYFGPGTRLTVT.

This chain connects TRBV3-1 (or the pseudogene TRBV3-2) to TRBJ1-1, with D perhaps TRBD1 (5 bases). The CDR3 contains 15 residues. Germline V gene sequence: CDR1 LGHDT, CDR2 YNNKEL (reference sequence). Trimming removed 0 bases from V and 0 bases from J, with 8 bases in between. The CDR3 loop is CASSQEGRMNTEAFF. The CDR3, as DNA: TGTGCCAGCAGCCAAGAGGGGCGGATGAACACTGAAGCTTTCTTT.

This clone has only a few counts. The rearrangement links TRBV18 to TRBJ2-5; D call uncertain. The CDR3 sequence is 12 residues long. The germline gives CDR1 KGHSH, CDR2 LQKENI. V lost 2 bases and J 4 bases, leaving 5 bases between the germline ends. CDR3 sequence reads: CASSPTGETQYF. Here the CDR3 DNA reads TGTGCCAGCTCACCAACGGGAGAGACCCAGTACTTC.

V usage is TRBV5-4 and J usage is TRBJ1-2; D is unclear. Germline-derived CDR1 and CDR2 are SGHNT and YYREEE (reference sequence). CDR3 length: 13 residues. V lost 1 base, J lost 3 bases, and 7 bases lay in between. The CDR3 DNA reads TGTGCCAGCAGCTTGTACGGAGACTATGGCTACACCTTC. This encodes CASSLYGDYGYTF.

This clone was recorded only once. The chain has TRBV7-9 and TRBJ1-1; TRBD1 agrees at 10 bases. CDR3 size: 15 residues. Per germline, CDR1 SEHNR and CDR2 FQNEAQ (reference sequence). After removal of 5 bases from V and 4 bases from J, the junction contained 7 bases not matched to a gene. CDR3 sequence: CASSVSRTGGTEAFF. The CDR3 DNA reads TGTGCCAGCAGCGTATCCCGGACAGGGGGCACTGAAGCTTTCTTT.

Worth noting for this clone: Other DNA sequences from this sample encode an identical CDR3 as well. This chain links TRBV9 with TRBJ1-1; TRBD1 matches 8 bases. V lost 3 bases and J lost 5; bases outside the gene matches: 3. There are 13 residues in the CDR3. Per germline, CDR1 SGDLS and CDR2 YYNGEE. The CDR3 bases are TGTGCCAGCAGCGCTACAGGGGGAACTGAAGCTTTCTTT. Its protein product is CASSATGGTEAFF.

The chain couples TRBV7-3 to TRBJ2-1, with 11 bases matching TRBD2. CDR1 is SGHTA, CDR2 FQGTGA, per germline. V lost 4 bases and J lost 1; bases outside the gene matches: 6. There are 17 residues in the CDR3. Here the CDR3 DNA reads TGTGCCAGCAGCTCAGGGGGACTAGCGGATTCCTACAATGAGCAGTTCTTC. This translates into CASSSGGLADSYNEQFF.

CDR3 sequence: CASSYRATNEKLFF. The DNA for the CDR3 is TGTGCCAGCAGTTACCGAGCAACTAATGAAAAACTGTTTTTT. The chain carries TRBV6-6 and TRBJ1-4; the D is unclear. Germline values: CDR1 MNHNY, CDR2 SVGAGI (reference sequence). The V gene lost 2 bases and the J gene lost 0 bases, with 4 bases spanning the gap. This CDR3 comprises 14 residues.